The T cell receptor beta chain under discussion was sequenced for a study of identifying expanded T cells in peripheral blood. General study findings and limits: Variance in clone template counts between approximately 2-week samples significantly increased with total template count across all healthy donors. Technical replicates showed roughly 1.2 changed clones; about 2 weeks around 15; four weeks 19.

The data were produced by immunoSEQ multiplex PCR, yet TCRdb's version contains in-frame clones alone and is incomplete. This table has tens of thousands of clones, roughly 85% appearing once. For this clone: Its antigen is unknown.

The specimen sequenced was blood. The sequence derives from a person aged 18-70 years in good health.

The DNA for the CDR3 is TGTGCCAGCAGTTACGGGACAGGGGATGAAAAACTGTTTTTT. It specifies CASSYGTGDEKLFF. This chain uses TRBV6-5 with TRBJ1-4, with 10 bases aligning to TRBD1. The CDR3 spans 14 residues. Germline loops: CDR1 MNHEY, CDR2 SVGAGI. Trimming removed 2 bases from V and 6 bases from J; junction bases left unmatched: 0.